This TCR beta chain was obtained from a study of regulatory and conventional T cells in RAG deficiency. As for this clone: Its matching antigen is unknown.

Germline trimming cut 8 bases from V and 3 bases from J; bases unmatched to any gene: 7. This CDR3 contains 13 residues. Per the germline V gene, CDR1 is MDHEN and CDR2 is SYDVKM. Study-wide points: Patient subsets had shorter CDR3s; Omenn Treg-Tconv overlap exceeded 80%. Other subsets showed approximately 10-fold reductions, but Treg unique TCR beta sequences fell 95 to 100-fold in these patients. RAG-deficient patients showed markedly lower Shannon entropy and higher Simpson indices than control T-cell subsets.

Using immunoSEQ multiplex PCR, the repertoire was profiled, and TCRdb retains in-frame clones only, with some absent. The sample lists roughly 35,000 clones, 70% to 90% seen once, with approximately 14% in the top ten. In addition, the sample was reused for a study of regulatory T cells. That source notes: Amplification used 52 TRBV primers and 13 TRBJ primers. In patients, unique TRB V-J pairs were restricted and V/J usage skewed, especially in Tregs.

The sequence came from a human donor in good health. Material for sequencing was CD8+ T cells sorted from blood. This chain joins TRBV28 and TRBJ2-7, with 7 bases identical to TRBD1. CDR3 loop: CASDRDVGYEQYF. In DNA form, the CDR3 reads TGTGCCAGCGACAGGGACGTCGGCTACGAGCAGTACTTC. The full variable domain, in which reference TRBV28 and TRBJ2-7 provide the parts outside the CDR3, is DVKVTQSSRYLVKRTGEKVFLECVQDMDHENMFWYRQDPGLGLRLIYFSYDVKMKEKGDIPEGYSVSREKKERFSLILESASTNQTSMYLCASDRDVGYEQYFGPGTRLTVT.